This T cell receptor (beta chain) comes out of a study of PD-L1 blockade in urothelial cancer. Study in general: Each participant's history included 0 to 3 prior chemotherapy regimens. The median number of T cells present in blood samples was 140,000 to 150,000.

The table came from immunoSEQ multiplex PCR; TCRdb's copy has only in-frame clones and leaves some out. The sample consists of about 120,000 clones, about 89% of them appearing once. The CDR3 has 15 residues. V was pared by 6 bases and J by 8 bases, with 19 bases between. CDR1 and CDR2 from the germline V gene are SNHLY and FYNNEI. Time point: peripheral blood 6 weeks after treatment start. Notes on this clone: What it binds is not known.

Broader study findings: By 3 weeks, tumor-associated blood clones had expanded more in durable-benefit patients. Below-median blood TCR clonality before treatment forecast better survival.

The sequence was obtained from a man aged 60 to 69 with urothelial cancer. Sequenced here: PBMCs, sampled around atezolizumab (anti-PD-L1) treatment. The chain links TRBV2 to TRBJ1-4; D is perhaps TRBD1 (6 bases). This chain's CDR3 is CASRVQGIAGEKLFF. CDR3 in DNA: TGTGCCAGCAGGGTTCAGGGGATAGCGGGCGAAAAACTGTTTTTT.